Below, 7 T cell receptor beta chains from the same sample are listed, as sequenced in a study of T-cell memory formation after mild COVID-19. TCRdb passed the 5' RACE reads through MiXCR, listing each CDR3 protein once. The sample contains 190,000 or so distinct CDR3 sequences, about a fifth of which appear only once. The material sequenced was PBMCs or a T cell subset sorted from them (not recorded which). These TCRs come from an adult woman who had mild COVID-19 (a few samples of this study predate the infection). Cell type and time point are not known.

The sample holds a few counts of this clonotype. The V call is TRBV20-1, the J call TRBJ1-2; D call uncertain. V lost 0 bases and J 8 bases, leaving 16 bases between the germline ends. Germline CDR1 and CDR2: DFQATT and SNEGSKA (reference sequence). The CDR3 has 14 amino acids. The CDR3 reads CSARDAQTSWGYTF. The CDR3, as DNA: TGCAGTGCTAGAGATGCACAAACCTCTTGGGGCTACACCTTC.

This clonotype has just a few counts. The V call is TRBV4-3, the J call TRBJ2-7; weak D call: TRBD1 (5 bases). V was pared by 0 bases and J by 0 bases, with 12 bases between. The germline CDR1 and CDR2 sequences are LGHNA and YSLEER. There are 16 residues in the CDR3. The CDR3 DNA follows: TGCGCCAGCAGCCAAGAGCACAGGATCCCCTCCTACGAGCAGTACTTC. Translated, it gives CASSQEHRIPSYEQYF.

This clonotype was counted a few times. The genes are TRBV7-9 and TRBJ1-3; D may be TRBD1 (6 bases). Trimming pared 5 bases from V and 2 bases from J, leaving 13 bases between. The germline V gene encodes CDR1 SEHNR and CDR2 FQNEAQ (reference sequence). The CDR3 has 15 residues. The CDR3 DNA reads as TGTGCCAGCAGCCAAACAGGGTCGGCTGGAAACACCATATATTTT. Translating gives CASSQTGSAGNTIYF.

The chain has TRBV7-9 and TRBJ1-4; no firm D call. The ends were cut back, 4 bases at V and 5 bases at J, with 5 bases in the middle. There are 12 residues in the CDR3. Germline CDR1 reads SEHNR; CDR2 reads FQNEAQ (reference sequence). The CDR3 loop is CASSSLNEKLFF. The CDR3 coding sequence is TGTGCCAGCAGCTCGTTGAATGAAAAACTGTTTTTT.

The chain combines TRBV2 with TRBJ2-1, with a possible D match to TRBD1 (6 bases). Germline V gene sequence: CDR1 SNHLY, CDR2 FYNNEI. V dropped 1 base and J dropped 7 bases, with 8 bases sitting between them. CDR3 size: 13 residues. The CDR3 reads CASSEGQANEQFF. Here the CDR3 DNA reads TGTGCCAGCAGTGAAGGACAGGCTAATGAGCAGTTCTTC.

The table lists this clonotype with a few counts. V gene TRBV6-6 combines with J gene TRBJ2-3; a possible D gene is TRBD2 (6 bases). Looked up from germline, CDR1 is MNHNY and CDR2 is SVGAGI (reference sequence). The V end lost 11 bases, the J end lost 3 bases, and 15 bases lay between the germline ends. This CDR3 spans 13 amino acids. In DNA form, the CDR3 reads TGTGCCCTCGGGAGCACAGAGACAGATACGCAGTATTTT. It translates to CALGSTETDTQYF.

This clonotype was picked up a small number of times. The CDR3 loop reads CATSRDGRGNEQYF. The CDR3, as DNA: TGTGCCACCAGCAGAGATGGTCGGGGCAACGAGCAGTACTTC. This sequence joins TRBV15 and TRBJ2-7; the D gene could be TRBD1 or TRBD2 (5 bases each). V shed 0 bases and J shed 5 bases, with 11 bases lying between them. The CDR3 loop spans 14 amino acids. Germline V gene data show CDR1 as LNHNV and CDR2 as YYDKDF (reference sequence).